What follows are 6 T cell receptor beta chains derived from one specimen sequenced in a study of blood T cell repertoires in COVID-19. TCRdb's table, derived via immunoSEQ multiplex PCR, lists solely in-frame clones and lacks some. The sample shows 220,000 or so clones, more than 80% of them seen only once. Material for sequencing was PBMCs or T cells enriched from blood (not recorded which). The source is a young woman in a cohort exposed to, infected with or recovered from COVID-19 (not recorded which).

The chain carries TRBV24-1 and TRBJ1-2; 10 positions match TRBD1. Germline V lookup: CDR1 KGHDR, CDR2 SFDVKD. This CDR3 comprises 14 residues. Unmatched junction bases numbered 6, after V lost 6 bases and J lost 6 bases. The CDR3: CATSRTGGSDGYTF. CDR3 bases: TGTGCCACCAGTAGGACAGGGGGATCGGATGGCTACACCTTC.

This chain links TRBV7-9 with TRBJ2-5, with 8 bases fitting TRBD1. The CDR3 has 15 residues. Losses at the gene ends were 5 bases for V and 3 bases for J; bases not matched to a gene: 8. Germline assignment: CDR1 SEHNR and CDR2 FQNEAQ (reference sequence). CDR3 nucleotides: TGTGCCAGCAGCGGAGGGGGACAGGTAGAAGAGACCCAGTACTTC. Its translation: CASSGGGQVEETQYF.

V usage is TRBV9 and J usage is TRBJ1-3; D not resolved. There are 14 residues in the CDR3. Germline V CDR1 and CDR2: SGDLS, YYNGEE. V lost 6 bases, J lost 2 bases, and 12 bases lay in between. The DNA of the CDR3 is TGTGCCAGCACCTACAGTTTTACTGGAAACACCATATATTTT. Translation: CASTYSFTGNTIYF.

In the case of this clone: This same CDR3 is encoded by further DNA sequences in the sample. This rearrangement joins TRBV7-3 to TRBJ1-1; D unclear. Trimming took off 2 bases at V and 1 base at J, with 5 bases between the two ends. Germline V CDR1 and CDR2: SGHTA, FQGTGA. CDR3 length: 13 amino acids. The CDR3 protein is CASSLGQNTEAFF. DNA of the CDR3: TGTGCCAGCAGCTTAGGGCAGAACACTGAAGCTTTCTTT.

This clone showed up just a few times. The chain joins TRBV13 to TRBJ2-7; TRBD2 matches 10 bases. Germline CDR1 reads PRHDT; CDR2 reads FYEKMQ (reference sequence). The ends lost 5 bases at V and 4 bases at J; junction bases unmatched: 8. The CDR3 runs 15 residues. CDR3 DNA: TGTGCCAGCAGCCCCCAGCGGGGGGGCCTATACGAGCAGTACTTC. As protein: CASSPQRGGLYEQYF.

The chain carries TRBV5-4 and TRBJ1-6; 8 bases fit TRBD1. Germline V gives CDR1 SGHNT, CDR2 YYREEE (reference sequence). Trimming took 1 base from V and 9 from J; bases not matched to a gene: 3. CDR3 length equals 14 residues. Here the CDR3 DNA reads TGTGCCAGCAGCTTGCGACAGGGGAGTTCACCCCTCCACTTT. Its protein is CASSLRQGSSPLHF. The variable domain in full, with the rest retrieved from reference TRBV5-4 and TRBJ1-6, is ETGVTQSPTHLIKTRGQQVTLRCSSQSGHNTVSWYQQALGQGPQFIFQYYREEENGRGNFPPRFSGLQFPNYSSELNVNALELDDSALYLCASSLRQGSSPLHFGNGTRLTVT.